These 28 T cell receptor beta chains share one sample of origin, sequenced in a study of OX40 agonist ivuxolimab in advanced cancers. The method was immunoSEQ multiplex PCR; TCRdb's version includes in-frame clones alone and lacks a portion of them. Here the sample spans about 86,000 clones, approximately 90% being singletons. Source: CD4+ or CD8+ T cells sorted from blood, taken in a trial of the OX40 agonist ivuxolimab. The receptors derive from an adult with an advanced solid tumor such as melanoma, head and neck, liver or kidney cancer.

J is TRBJ2-7 and V is TRBV28, with a possible D match to TRBD2 (5 bases). V was clipped by 8 bases and J by 4 bases, with 12 bases between them. CDR3 length: 12 amino acids. Per germline, CDR1 MDHEN and CDR2 SYDVKM. CDR3 protein: CASRGSRYEQYF. CDR3 bases: TGTGCCAGCCGAGGGAGTCGGTACGAGCAGTACTTC.

This chain connects TRBV6-5 to TRBJ2-7; D remains unclear. The V end was cut by 7 bases, the J end by 6 bases, with 16 bases between. Germline V gene sequence: CDR1 MNHEY, CDR2 SVGAGI. The CDR3 contains 13 residues. The CDR3 sequence: CASTSWGVGEQYF. The CDR3 DNA reads TGTGCCAGCACTTCCTGGGGTGTGGGCGAGCAGTACTTC.

The chain joins TRBV6-1 to TRBJ2-4; D could derive from TRBD1 or TRBD2 (6 bases each). Trimming took 2 bases from V and 7 from J, leaving 15 bases between them. Germline V gene lookup returns CDR1 MNHNS and CDR2 SASEGT. The CDR3 is 15 residues long. For the CDR3, the DNA is TGTGCCAGCAGTGAAAGAGCCGGGGGCAGGAACATTCAGTACTTC. Its protein product is CASSERAGGRNIQYF.

This rearrangement joins TRBV7-6 to TRBJ2-6, with D uncertain. The CDR3 spans 16 residues. Germline V gives CDR1 SGHVS, CDR2 FNYEAQ. V was clipped by 5 bases and J by 0 bases, with 11 bases between them. CDR3 sequence: CASSPLLGSGANVLTF. The DNA for the CDR3 is TGTGCCAGCAGCCCCCTCCTGGGCTCTGGGGCCAACGTCCTGACTTTC.

In its sample, this clone was seen a few times. The chain is built from TRBV2 and TRBJ1-5; a possible D gene is TRBD1 (6 bases). With 3 bases removed from V and 3 bases from J, the gap between germline ends came to 15 bases. The germline CDR1 and CDR2 sequences are SNHLY and FYNNEI. The CDR3 sequence is 16 residues long. In DNA, the CDR3 is TGTGCCAGCAGTGACGGGGGGGGGCAAATCAATCAGCCCCAGCATTTT. Its translation is CASSDGGGQINQPQHF.

The chain couples TRBV5-6 to TRBJ2-5; TRBD1 matches 7 bases. The CDR3 loop spans 15 amino acids. The V gene end was trimmed by 0 bases and the J gene end by 2 bases; junction bases not matched to a gene: 4. Germline V lookup: CDR1 SGHDT, CDR2 YYEEEE. The CDR3 here is CASSLVSGGQETQYF. CDR3 sequence (DNA): TGTGCCAGCAGCTTGGTGTCAGGGGGTCAAGAGACCCAGTACTTC.

The J gene is TRBJ1-6, the V gene TRBV5-1; D is perhaps TRBD1 (6 bases). This CDR3 is built from 15 residues. CDR1 is SGHRS, CDR2 YFSETQ, per germline. The V gene lost 3 bases and the J gene lost 10 bases, with 17 bases spanning the gap. The CDR3 sequence: CASSSGVGSWSPLHF. CDR3 nucleotides: TGCGCCAGCAGCTCAGGGGTTGGGAGTTGGTCACCCCTCCACTTT.

The count of this clone is one. This rearrangement joins TRBV7-2 to TRBJ1-2, with D possibly being TRBD1 (6 bases). This CDR3 region has 15 residues. Looked up from germline, CDR1 is SGHTA and CDR2 is FQGNSA. Trimming removed 1 base at V and 5 bases at J, with 14 bases between. The CDR3 DNA follows: TGTGCCAGCAGCTTAGGTCCAGGGGAAGGGTATGGCTACACCTTC. Amino acid sequence: CASSLGPGEGYGYTF.

V usage is TRBV27 and J usage is TRBJ1-5; 8 bases align to TRBD1. Germline V gene data show CDR1 as MNHEY and CDR2 as SMNVEV (reference sequence). The CDR3 has 15 amino acids. The V and J ends lost 5 bases and 4 bases, in that order; junction bases with no gene match: 7. As DNA, the CDR3 is TGTGCCAGCAGTCCCCGGACAGGGACTAATCAGCCCCAGCATTTT. Translating gives CASSPRTGTNQPQHF.

The chain recombines TRBV11-2 with TRBJ1-2; no clear D. The CDR3 is made up of 14 amino acids. Looked up from germline, CDR1 is SGHAT and CDR2 is FQNNGV. Between the trimmed V and J ends, which lost 2 bases and 7 bases, there was a span of 14 bases. The CDR3 spells CASSLQTYSRGYTF. CDR3 DNA sequence: TGTGCCAGCAGCTTACAAACCTACTCTCGTGGCTACACCTTC. Combining the CDR3 with reference TRBV11-2 and TRBJ1-2 gives the whole variable domain EAGVAQSPRYKIIEKRQSVAFWCNPISGHATLYWYQQILGQGPKLLIQFQNNGVVDDSQLPKDRFSAERLKGVDSTLKIQPAKLEDSAVYLCASSLQTYSRGYTFGSGTRLTVV.

The chain carries TRBV5-1 and TRBJ1-3, with 7 positions matching TRBD1. The germline gives CDR1 SGHRS, CDR2 YFSETQ. CDR3 size: 16 residues. V was pared by 4 bases and J by 0 bases, with 7 bases of the junction left unmatched. The CDR3 sequence: CASSLRQGTSGNTIYF. CDR3 bases: TGCGCCAGCAGCCTCAGACAGGGCACCTCTGGAAACACCATATATTTT.

V gene TRBV6-6 combines with J gene TRBJ2-7; D remains ambiguous. V shed 6 bases and J shed 2 bases, with 14 bases lying between them. Germline V gives CDR1 MNHNY, CDR2 SVGAGI (reference sequence). There are 14 residues in the CDR3. The CDR3 DNA is TGTGCCAGCAGGAATTCGGCCAGTGCCTACGAGCAGTACTTC. The encoded protein is CASRNSASAYEQYF.

V gene TRBV7-6 combines with J gene TRBJ2-5, with D perhaps TRBD1 (7 bases). V lost 5 bases to trimming and J lost 4 bases, with 17 bases between them. Germline V lookup: CDR1 SGHVS, CDR2 FNYEAQ. The length of the CDR3 is 15 residues. For the CDR3, the DNA is TGTGCCAGCAGCGAAAGGGGGCAGGGAGGAGAGACCCAGTACTTC. Amino acid sequence: CASSERGQGGETQYF.

CDR3: CASSRGPGNTGELFF. The DNA of the CDR3 is TGTGCCAGCAGTCGAGGCCCGGGGAACACCGGGGAGCTGTTTTTT. The chain carries TRBV7-3 and TRBJ2-2; D gene unclear. The CDR3 covers 15 residues. Trimming shortened V by 6 bases and J by 1 base, and 12 bases separated the two germline ends. From germline, CDR1 is SGHTA and CDR2 FQGTGA.

The chain combines TRBV5-1 with TRBJ1-1, with 7 nucleotides matching TRBD1. The trim removed 0 bases at V and 7 bases at J, leaving 3 bases unmatched. CDR1 is SGHRS, CDR2 YFSETQ, per germline. This CDR3 has 13 residues. This CDR3 reads CASSLVGTDEAFF. In DNA, the CDR3 is TGCGCCAGCAGCTTGGTGGGGACAGATGAAGCTTTCTTT.

This rearrangement joins TRBV19 to TRBJ2-7; the match to TRBD1 covers 8 bases. V dropped 6 bases and J dropped 4; count of bases not matched to a gene: 5. The CDR3 is made up of 13 amino acids. Germline V gene sequence: CDR1 LNHDA, CDR2 SQIVND (reference sequence). CDR3 nucleotides: TGTGCCAGTAGGAGGACAGGGTCGTACGAGCAGTACTTC. Its translation: CASRRTGSYEQYF.

The V call is TRBV7-9, the J call TRBJ2-5; D uncertain. The CDR3 has 17 residues. The V and J ends lost 1 base and 1 base respectively, with 16 bases between them. Germline V CDR1 and CDR2: SEHNR, FQNEAQ (reference sequence). As DNA, the CDR3 is TGTGCCAGCAGCTTAGTAAGTTCTGGGCGGACCCAAGAGACCCAGTACTTC. Amino acids: CASSLVSSGRTQETQYF.

The count of this clone is one. Mismatch with germline at one junction end may stem from a read error. For the CDR3, the DNA is TGTGCCAGCAGCTCCCATCCGGGACAGGGGGTTAGCCACTTC. It translates to CASSSHPGQGVSHF. The chain couples TRBV5-5 to TRBJ1-2; TRBD1 matches at 11 bases. The CDR3 loop spans 14 amino acids. Germline loops: CDR1 SGHKS, CDR2 YYEKEE (reference sequence).

The V and J genes are TRBV5-1 and TRBJ2-5; 15 nucleotides agree with TRBD2. J was trimmed by 4 bases and V by 3 bases; bases with no gene match: 7. Germline V gene sequence: CDR1 SGHRS, CDR2 YFSETQ. The CDR3 has 17 residues. The CDR3 spells CASSYMGLAGGGETQYF. DNA for the CDR3: TGCGCCAGCAGCTATATGGGACTAGCGGGAGGAGGAGAGACCCAGTACTTC.

The chain joins TRBV23-1 to TRBJ2-7; 8 nucleotides match TRBD2. TRBV23-1 is an ORF; its function is uncertain. J gave up 2 bases and V 2 bases, and 8 bases lay outside the gene matches. The CDR3 consists of 16 residues. The CDR3 region has the DNA TGCGCCAGCAGTCAAGGAAAAACTAGCGGAACCTACGAGCAGTACTTC. This codes for CASSQGKTSGTYEQYF.

The chain carries TRBV5-4 and TRBJ1-2; D call uncertain. This CDR3 spans 14 amino acids. Germline V lookup: CDR1 SGHNT, CDR2 YYREEE (reference sequence). V lost 6 bases and J 1 base, leaving 13 bases between the germline ends. The CDR3 nucleotides read TGTGCCAGCACCCGGACGGCGGATAACTATGGCTACACCTTC. It specifies CASTRTADNYGYTF.

The J gene is TRBJ2-1, the V gene TRBV18; no clear D. The germline V and J ends were trimmed by 5 bases and 10 bases, with 12 bases remaining between them. The CDR3 is made up of 12 amino acids. In germline, CDR1 is KGHSH, CDR2 LQKENI. This CDR3 is CASSSRGLEQFF. CDR3 bases: TGTGCCAGCTCATCCCGAGGCTTGGAGCAGTTCTTC.

This clone was detected only once. The rearrangement uses TRBV9 and TRBJ2-3, with 9 positions matching TRBD2. The CDR3 is 15 residues long. J gave up 6 bases and V 3 bases, and 8 bases lay outside the gene matches. Germline CDR1 SGDLS, CDR2 YYNGEE. The DNA of the CDR3 is TGTGCCAGCAGCGAGCGGGGCGGGGGGGCTGATACGCAGTATTTT. It codes for CASSERGGGADTQYF.

This chain connects TRBV5-1 to TRBJ2-3; D is perhaps TRBD1 (6 bases). V lost 0 bases to trimming and J lost 1 base, with 15 bases between them. The germline CDR1 and CDR2 sequences are SGHRS and YFSETQ. The CDR3 loop spans 17 amino acids. CDR3: CASSLGLGATGTDTQYF. The DNA for the CDR3 is TGCGCCAGCAGCTTGGGTTTGGGGGCTACGGGCACAGATACGCAGTATTTT.

The CDR3 sequence is CASSEEGSSSPQHF. In DNA form, the CDR3 reads TGTGCCAGCAGTGAAGAAGGCAGCTCTTCGCCCCAGCATTTT. This chain connects TRBV2 to TRBJ1-5; D gene ambiguous. This CDR3 has 14 amino acids. V was clipped by 1 base and J by 9 bases, with 13 bases between them. CDR1 is SNHLY, CDR2 FYNNEI, per germline.

The chain's CDR3 is CASSFPPRGSGFGAFF. The CDR3 region has the DNA TGTGCCAGCAGTTTCCCGCCGCGGGGTAGCGGCTTCGGAGCTTTCTTT. The V gene is TRBV28, the J gene TRBJ1-1; unclear D gene. Germline values: CDR1 MDHEN, CDR2 SYDVKM. V was shortened by 3 bases and J by 10 bases, with 24 bases between the two germline ends. The CDR3 consists of 16 residues.

V is TRBV18 and J is TRBJ1-1; D gene ambiguous. The CDR3 extends over 15 amino acids. The V gene's germline CDR1 is KGHSH and CDR2 LQKENI. Trimming took 2 bases from V and 1 from J, leaving 11 bases between them. The CDR3 sequence: CASSPRSVPNTEAFF. The CDR3 DNA follows: TGTGCCAGCTCACCAAGGTCCGTACCGAACACTGAAGCTTTCTTT.

CDR3 DNA: TGCGCCAGCAGCCAAGATGATAGGGTGAAGCAGTTCTTC. Protein product: CASSQDDRVKQFF. The chain recombines TRBV4-1 with TRBJ2-1, with D unclear. Germline V gives CDR1 MGHRA, CDR2 YSYEKL. The CDR3 has 13 amino acids. V lost 0 bases and J lost 11, with 11 bases in between.